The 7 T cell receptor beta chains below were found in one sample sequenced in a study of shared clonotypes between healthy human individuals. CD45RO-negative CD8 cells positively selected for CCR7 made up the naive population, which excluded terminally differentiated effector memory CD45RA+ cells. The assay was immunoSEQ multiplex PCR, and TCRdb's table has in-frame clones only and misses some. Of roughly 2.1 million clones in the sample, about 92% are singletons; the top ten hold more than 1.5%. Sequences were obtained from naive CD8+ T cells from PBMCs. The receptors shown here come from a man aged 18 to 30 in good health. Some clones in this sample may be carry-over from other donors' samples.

The CDR3 DNA sequence: TGTGCCAGCAGCCAAGACGGGACGGAAAGCATGAACACTGAAGCTTTCTTT. Translated, it gives CASSQDGTESMNTEAFF. The genes are TRBV4-2 and TRBJ1-1; tentatively, D is TRBD1 (5 bases). This CDR3 spans 17 amino acids. The germline gives CDR1 LGHNA, CDR2 YNFKEQ. The V end lost 0 bases, the J end lost 0 bases, and 14 bases lay between the germline ends.

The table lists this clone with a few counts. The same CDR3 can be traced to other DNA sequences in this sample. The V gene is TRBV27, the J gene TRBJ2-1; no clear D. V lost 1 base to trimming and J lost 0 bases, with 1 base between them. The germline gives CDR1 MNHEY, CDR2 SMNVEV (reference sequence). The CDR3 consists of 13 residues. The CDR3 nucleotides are TGTGCCAGCAGTTTATTCTCCTACAATGAGCAGTTCTTC. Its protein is CASSLFSYNEQFF.

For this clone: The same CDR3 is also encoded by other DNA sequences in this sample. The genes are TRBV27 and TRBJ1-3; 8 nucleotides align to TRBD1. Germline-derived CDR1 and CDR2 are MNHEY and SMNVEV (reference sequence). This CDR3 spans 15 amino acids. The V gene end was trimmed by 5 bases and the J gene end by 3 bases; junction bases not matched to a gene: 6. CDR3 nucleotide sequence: TGTGCCAGCAGTCCTACAGGGGGGAGTGGAAACACCATATATTTT. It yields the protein CASSPTGGSGNTIYF.

This CDR3 reads CASSWRGNYEQYF. CDR3 DNA sequence: TGTGCCAGCAGCTGGAGGGGTAACTACGAGCAGTACTTC. The chain employs TRBV11-2 and TRBJ2-7; D may be TRBD2 (6 bases). Germline V gene data show CDR1 as SGHAT and CDR2 as FQNNGV. This CDR3 spans 13 amino acids. Trimming stripped 4 bases from V and 3 bases from J, with 10 bases between.

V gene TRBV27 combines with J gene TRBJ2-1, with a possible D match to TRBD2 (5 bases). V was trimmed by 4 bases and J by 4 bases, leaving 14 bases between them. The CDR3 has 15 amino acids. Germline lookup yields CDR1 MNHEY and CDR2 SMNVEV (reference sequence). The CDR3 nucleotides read TGTGCCAGCAGTTCCATAGGGAGCCGATACAATGAGCAGTTCTTC. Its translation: CASSSIGSRYNEQFF.

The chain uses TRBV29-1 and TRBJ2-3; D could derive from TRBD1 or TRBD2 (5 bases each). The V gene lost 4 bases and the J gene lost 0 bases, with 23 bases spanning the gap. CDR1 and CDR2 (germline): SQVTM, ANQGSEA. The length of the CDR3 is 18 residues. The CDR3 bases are TGCAGCGTTGTGGGGGTTGAGCTCATCTTTACTAGCACAGATACGCAGTATTTT. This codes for CSVVGVELIFTSTDTQYF.

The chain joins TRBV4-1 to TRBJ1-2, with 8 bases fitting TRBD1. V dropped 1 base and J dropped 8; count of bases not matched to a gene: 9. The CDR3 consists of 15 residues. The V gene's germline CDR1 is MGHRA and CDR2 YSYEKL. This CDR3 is CASSQAKDRDYGYTF. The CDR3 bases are TGCGCCAGCAGCCAAGCGAAGGACAGGGATTACGGCTACACCTTC.